This T cell receptor (beta chain) emerged from a study of T cell responses to AZD1222 COVID-19 vaccine. Study-level findings and limits: The sample set comprised mostly white British donors with more females, and clonal diversity was possibly underestimated. CD4 TCRs linked to vaccination spanned spike, dominating at 160-218 and 743-854.

Turning to this clone: Its target is not known.

The analysis combined second doses at about 4 or about 12 weeks. Libraries were prepared by immunoSEQ multiplex PCR; TCRdb keeps only in-frame clonotypes and omits some of them. The table has fewer than 120,000 clones, less than 95% seen once. The V and J ends lost 4 bases and 2 bases respectively, with 5 bases between them. The germline gives CDR1 MNHEY, CDR2 SVGAGI. This CDR3 is 13 amino acids long. The chain links TRBV6-5 to TRBJ1-4; D unclear. The TCR originated in an adult who received the AZD1222 COVID-19 vaccine. This specimen was peripheral blood, taken 28 days after the second AZD1222 dose. For the CDR3, the DNA is TGTGCCAGCAGTTCCGGGACTAATGAAAAACTGTTTTTT. Its translation: CASSSGTNEKLFF.